Sequencing of this TCR beta chain was carried out in a study of response to subunit inactivated influenza vaccine (dated by TCRdb to 2016 to 2018). A note on the overall study: The study used deep quantitative T cell receptor repertoire profiling to track responses to a trivalent subunit inactivated influenza vaccine.

Points on this clonotype: What antigen it recognizes has not been identified. Base qualities are missing; no much larger clone stands one base away.

The CDR3 has 14 amino acids, counting the end cysteine and phenylalanine. Only the CDR3 DNA is retained, 42 bases long and in frame from the first base. The V end loses 1 base and the J end loses 8 bases, and a stretch of 13 bases separates them. For CDR1 and CDR2, the germline V gene lists SGHTA and FQGNSA. The library was built by means of RT-PCR. The reads were generated on an Illumina HiSeq 2500. TCRdb redid the processing of the public reads, applying fastp at Q25 and MiXCR, and retained in-frame beta chains. All rows with the same CDR3 protein become a single entry with the most common DNA and genes. A total of 400,000 to 650,000 distinct CDR3 sequences appear in this sample, 6% to 9% of them only once. The top ten hold 10% to 15% of the sample. Here is what the overall study found, with its caveats: According to the authors, only a limited number of new T cells may be recruited by each seasonal influenza vaccination.

This sequence uses TRBV7-2 and TRBJ2-3; 6 matching bases give a weak D call of TRBD2. Sequencing used PBMCs from blood, obtained around 25 months after vaccination. The TCR comes from a man aged 50 to 75 who received an inactivated influenza vaccine. Donor details come from another sample of the same person, matched by shared clones. Read as DNA, the sequence is TGTGCCAGCAGCTTAGGGGAGCTGGGAGGTACGCAGTATTTT. This yields the protein CASSLGELGGTQYF.